Each of the 5 T cell receptor beta chains below was sequenced from the same sample in a study of immune evolution from preneoplasia to lung adenocarcinoma. Produced via immunoSEQ multiplex PCR; TCRdb's table is partial and in-frame only. The sample includes 20,000 to 25,000 clones, about 71% of them seen just once. The specimen was FFPE invasive lung adenocarcinoma tissue. These receptors originate from a person in their sixties or seventies with lung adenocarcinoma.

V gene TRBV30 combines with J gene TRBJ1-5, with D uncertain. Germline values: CDR1 GTSNPN, CDR2 SVGIG (reference sequence). V lost 2 bases, J lost 0 bases, and 20 bases lay in between. This CDR3 comprises 18 residues. The CDR3 spells CAWSPFISGPYSNQPQHF. For the CDR3, the DNA is TGTGCCTGGAGTCCCTTCATCTCCGGGCCCTATAGCAATCAGCCCCAGCATTTT.

V is TRBV2 and J is TRBJ2-5; D is uncertain. This CDR3 region has 11 residues. V lost 6 bases, J lost 1 base, and 3 bases lay in between. Germline values: CDR1 SNHLY, CDR2 FYNNEI. This CDR3 reads CASSPQETQYF. Written as DNA, the CDR3 is TGTGCCAGCAGCCCCCAAGAGACCCAGTACTTC.

This clone was seen just once. The gene calls are TRBV15 and TRBJ2-5; the D gene is possibly TRBD2 (5 bases). The germline CDR1 and CDR2 sequences are LNHNV and YYDKDF (reference sequence). This CDR3 spans 12 amino acids. Between the trimmed V and J ends, which lost 6 bases and 5 bases, there was a span of 10 bases. In DNA, the CDR3 is TGTGCCACCAGTCCGGGGTGGGAGACCCAGTACTTC. This gives the protein CATSPGWETQYF.

This chain links TRBV21-1 with TRBJ2-1; the tabulated D call, TRBD1, remains unverified against the DNA. TRBV21-1 is shown as a pseudogene. The CDR3 covers 18 residues. CDR3: CASTKGQGAISSYNEQFF. CDR3 nucleotide sequence: TGTGCCAGCACCAAAGGACAGGGGGCTATAAGCTCCTACAATGAGCAGTTCTTC.

The DNA of the CDR3 is TGTGCCAGCAGTTTGAGGGAAAGGGGCGAGCAGTACTTC. Translated: CASSLRERGEQYF. The V and J genes are TRBV28 and TRBJ2-7; D may match TRBD1 or TRBD2 (5 bases each). Trimming shortened V by 3 bases and J by 6 bases, and 12 bases separated the two germline ends. CDR3 length: 13 amino acids. Per germline, CDR1 MDHEN and CDR2 SYDVKM.